This T cell receptor (beta chain) was identified during a study of blood T cell repertoires in COVID-19. Study information: Researchers got acute and convalescent COVID-19 samples from the United States, Italy and Spain. In each case, the material was cDNA or gDNA derived from T cells, B-cell-depleted T cells, or PBMCs.

CDR3 length equals 14 residues. Germline loops: CDR1 MDHEN, CDR2 SYDVKM. With V trimmed by 7 bases and J by 5 bases, 8 bases remained unmatched. Original analysis: Amplifying reference gene primers gave estimates of nucleated cell counts. Using immunoSEQ multiplex PCR, the repertoire was profiled, and TCRdb retains in-frame clones only, with some absent. The DNA gave D and trimming, while V, J and clone size come from that table. The table includes approximately 240,000 clones, roughly 81% detected once. This chain connects TRBV28 to TRBJ2-7; 10 positions match TRBD1. Sequencing was done on a sample of peripheral blood. This sequence originates from a man aged 45 to 65 who had recovered from COVID-19. The CDR3 nucleotides read TGTGCCAGCACCCGAGGGGGGACAGGGGACGAGCAGTACTTC. Amino acids: CASTRGGTGDEQYF.